The present T cell receptor (beta chain) was sequenced within a study of blood T cells in healthy people across ages (dated by TCRdb to about 2015). For context, the study as a whole: In model experiments, template switching captured roughly one uniquely barcoded TCR beta cDNA molecule for every two T cells. The study measured age-related changes in TCR beta repertoire diversity using deep sequencing normalized with unique cDNA molecular identifiers. Donors were grouped into four age groups: young (average 16 years), middle-aged (about 38), aged (approximately 67) and long-lived (around 80). For two donors (one aged 18 to 30 and one aged 80 or older), the study analyzed two additional independent replicas of 1 million unique cDNA reads from the same blood draw. Results and caveats for the whole study, not just this receptor: The percentage of naive T cells measured by flow cytometry correlated strongly with observed TCR beta diversity. The long-lived group showed more naive CD4+ T cells, fewer expanded clones and increased TCR diversity than the aged group, suggesting age selection. Estimates of total diversity from one million sequenced T cells were regarded as lower bounds and underestimates. Conclusive comparison of naive and antigen-experienced compartments was prevented by the profiling of bulk unsorted PBMCs. Observed TCR beta diversity per million T cells fell roughly linearly with age, and a significant reduction was already apparent by age roughly 40. Because the CMV infection status of the donors was unknown, age-related changes in expanded clonotypes may potentially have been confounded.

The method was 5' RACE. TCRdb shows the sequencer as Illumina HiSeq 2500. A second roughly 6 to 11 cycle PCR used a sample-barcoded 5' primer and a J-beta primer mix. A template-switch 5' adaptor carrying 12 random nucleotides introduced a unique molecular identifier onto each TCR beta cDNA molecule. At least 3 million CDR3-containing paired-end reads were obtained from each sample. All of the RNA was converted into first-strand cDNA using the Mint cDNA synthesis kit, with a TRBC-specific oligonucleotide serving as the primer. Following uracil-DNA glycosylase treatment, a first 18-cycle PCR with universal primers M1SS and BC2_uni_R was performed on all cDNA. The authors' analysis ran thus. For normalization, 1 million high-quality reads, each with a distinct molecular identifier, were randomly selected from each sample. Instead of being binned into consensus sequences, reads with shared molecular identifiers were discarded. MiTCR, with a Q25 quality threshold and the strictest error-elimination algorithm, was used for CDR3 identification, clonotype clustering and error correction. A nonparametric unseen species model with Euler transformation was used to estimate a lower bound on total TCR beta diversity. TCRdb took the public reads, trimmed them with fastp at Q25, ran MiXCR for clone calling and kept in-frame beta chains. Here each entry gathers all rows of one CDR3 protein and keeps the most common genes and DNA. Clone size and V and J calls follow TCRdb, not the original study. The sample includes roughly 500,000 distinct CDR3 sequences, with less than 25% observed a single time. The ten largest clones add up to 8.7% of the sample.

This clonotype appeared a few times. The antigen it binds to is not known. One base away there is no much larger clone; base qualities are not given. Systemically healthy Caucasian individuals from Russia, approximately 39 in total and aged roughly 6 to 95 years, were included as donors. Each donor gave around 9.9 milliliters of peripheral blood, collected into EDTA-treated Vacutainer tubes. Ficoll-Paque density-gradient centrifugation was used to isolate PBMCs, with at least 6.5 million per sample. Total RNA, at least 6 micrograms per sample, was extracted from PBMCs with Trizol reagent. The percentages of naive CD45RAhigh/CD27high T cells were determined by flow cytometry on a PBMC aliquot from every donor. In the germline V gene, CDR1 corresponds to MGHRA and CDR2 to YSYEKL. There are 17 amino acids in the CDR3, from cysteine to phenylalanine inclusive. Of the read, only the CDR3 DNA is kept; its 51 bases are in frame from base 1.

These data also formed part of another study, on T cells of mothers and their children. The second study's authors report: Donors were nine systemically healthy Caucasian individuals: three mothers and their six children. cDNA synthesis consumed the entire amount of extracted RNA, loaded at 1.5 ug RNA in each 15 ul reaction. In the second PCR, the M1S primer added sample barcodes and 2-4 random nucleotides. Over 10 million TCR beta CDR3 reads came from each mother, compared with approximately 3 million reads from each child. TCR recombination output is similarly shaped by thymic selection in related and unrelated pairs, with a minor effect exerted by inherited differences. Related mother-child pairs always showed normalized repertoire overlap that was slightly higher than in unrelated mother-child pairs, though the difference was never significant. Persistent microchimeric T cell clones were not detected, at a sensitivity of about 100 clones per million clonotypes. The study used deep NGS to compare TCR beta repertoires of mothers and children, seeking features distinguishing related mother-child pairs from unrelated individuals. Mothers averaged around 43 +/- 4 years of age and children averaged around 10 +/- 4 years. After adapter ligation was performed with NEBNext reagents, the libraries were sequenced on an Illumina HiSeq 2000 with 100+100 nt paired-end reads. To avoid cross-contamination, the mother libraries and the child libraries were prepared a month apart and sequenced in separate runs. For each donor, somewhere between roughly 500,000 and 2,100,000 distinct TCR beta clonotypes were identified. Naive TCR beta clonotypes were estimated from low-frequency clonotypes matched to each donor's FACS-determined naive share, without sorting.

The chain uses TRBV4-1 and TRBJ2-5; a stretch of 8 junction bases matches TRBD2. Gene TRBJ2-1 matches the end of the DNA better, so the J call may be wrong. Sequences were obtained from blood. The source is a boy aged 5-17 years in good health. Here the CDR3 is given as CASSPKEIGGAWNEQFF. In nucleotide form, the sequence is TGCGCCAGCAGCCCCAAGGAAATCGGGGGGGCATGGAATGAGCAGTTCTTC.